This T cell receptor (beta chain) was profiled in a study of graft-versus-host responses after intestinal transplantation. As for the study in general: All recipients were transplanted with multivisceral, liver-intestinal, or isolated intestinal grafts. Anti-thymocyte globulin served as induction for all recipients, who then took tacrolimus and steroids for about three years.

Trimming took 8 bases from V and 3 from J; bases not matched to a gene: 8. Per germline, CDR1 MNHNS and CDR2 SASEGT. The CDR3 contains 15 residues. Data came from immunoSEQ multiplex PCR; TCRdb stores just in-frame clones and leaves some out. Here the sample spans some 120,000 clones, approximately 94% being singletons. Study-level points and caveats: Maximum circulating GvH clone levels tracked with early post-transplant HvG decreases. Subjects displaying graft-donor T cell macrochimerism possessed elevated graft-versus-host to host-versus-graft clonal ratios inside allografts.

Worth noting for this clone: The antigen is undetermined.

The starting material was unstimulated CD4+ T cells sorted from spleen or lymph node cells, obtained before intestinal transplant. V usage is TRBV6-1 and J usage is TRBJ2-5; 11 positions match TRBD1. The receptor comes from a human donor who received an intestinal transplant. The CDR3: CASVWGQGVKETQYF. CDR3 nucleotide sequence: TGTGCCAGCGTCTGGGGACAGGGGGTGAAAGAGACCCAGTACTTC.